This T cell receptor beta chain is drawn from a study of shared clonotypes between healthy human individuals. There are 12 residues in the CDR3. Trimming took 4 bases from V and 6 from J, leaving 7 bases between them. Germline V gene sequence: CDR1 SGDLS, CDR2 YYNGEE. Study-wide findings and caveats: Naive subsets tended to show greater estimated richness than memory subsets. Rarefaction curves obtained for sorted subsets showed sequencing incomplete despite large depth. Shared across four donors were 5% to 6% of the naive CD4 clonotypes.

About this clone itself: Its antigen is unidentified.

The genomic DNA of each subset was split evenly across several immunoSEQ plates. Sequencing used immunoSEQ multiplex PCR; TCRdb keeps in-frame clones, though not all of them. Here the sample spans roughly 1.4 million clones, approximately 98.5% being singletons. The material sequenced was naive CD4+ T cells sorted from blood. The subset denotes: CD45RA+ positively selected. The sequence was obtained from a man under 40 in good health. This chain joins TRBV9 and TRBJ2-2, with D uncertain. The CDR3 is CASSFYAGELFF. The CDR3 nucleotides are TGTGCCAGCAGCTTTTACGCCGGGGAGCTGTTTTTT.